These 14 T cell receptor beta chains were all obtained from the same sample, sequenced in a study of T cell repertoires in cytomegalovirus infection. TCRdb redid the calling of the reads with MiXCR, one entry per CDR3 protein. The sample includes approximately 260,000 distinct CDR3 sequences, more than 15% of them seen just once. The source material was CD8+ T cells from PBMCs. The source is a human donor in good health (CMV status not recorded). Some clones in this sample may be carry-over from other donors' samples.

On this clonotype itself: A much larger clone differs by one base, so this may be a read error. V and J are TRBV5-6 and TRBJ2-2, with a possible D match to TRBD2 (5 bases). V was clipped by 2 bases and J by 4 bases, with 9 bases between them. CDR3 length equals 14 residues. CDR1 is SGHDT, CDR2 YYEEEE, per germline. This chain's CDR3 is CASSFGVVTGELFF. CDR3 DNA: TGTGCCAGCAGCTTCGGGGTGGTCACCGGGGAGCTGTTTTTT.

This clonotype was recorded at least ten times. This chain links TRBV7-2 with TRBJ2-3, with D possibly matching TRBD1 (5 bases). The germline V and J ends were trimmed by 5 bases and 3 bases, with 18 bases remaining between them. This CDR3 comprises 16 residues. Germline V gene lookup returns CDR1 SGHTA and CDR2 FQGNSA. DNA of the CDR3: TGTGCCAGCAGCAGGGGTGGTACCGGGTGGACAGATACGCAGTATTTT. It yields the protein CASSRGGTGWTDTQYF.

This clonotype has at least ten counts. The chain combines TRBV23-1 with TRBJ1-2, with D unresolved. TRBV23-1 is filed as an ORF, its function uncertain. The CDR3 has 14 amino acids. With 4 bases removed from V and 4 bases from J, the gap between germline ends came to 13 bases. CDR3 region: CASSRAAKLYGYTF. For the CDR3, the DNA is TGCGCCAGCAGTCGGGCAGCGAAACTCTATGGCTACACCTTC.

Ten or more counts support this clonotype. The J gene is TRBJ2-5, the V gene TRBV7-6; 12 bases fit TRBD2. After removal of 5 bases from V and 4 bases from J, the junction contained 8 bases not matched to a gene. The CDR3 has 16 amino acids. Germline values: CDR1 SGHVS, CDR2 FNYEAQ. The CDR3, as DNA: TGTGCCAGCAGCCCCAGGACTAGCGGGGCGGGAGAGACCCAGTACTTC. Amino acids: CASSPRTSGAGETQYF. Full variable domain (remainder filled in from reference TRBV7-6 and TRBJ2-5): GAGVSQSPRYKVTKRGQDVALRCDPISGHVSLYWYRQALGQGPEFLTYFNYEAQQDKSGLPNDRFSAERPEGSISTLTIQRTEQRDSAMYRCASSPRTSGAGETQYFGPGTRLLVL.

This clonotype has just a few counts. The V and J genes are TRBV20-1 and TRBJ2-1; D is undetermined. Looked up from germline, CDR1 is DFQATT and CDR2 is SNEGSKA (reference sequence). The CDR3 is 15 amino acids. V was shortened by 5 bases and J by 6 bases, with 20 bases between the two germline ends. The CDR3 protein is CSAPSWAVLGNEQFF. CDR3 DNA: TGCAGTGCTCCGTCATGGGCGGTCTTAGGCAATGAGCAGTTCTTC.

This clonotype was detected ten times or more. The chain carries TRBV7-6 and TRBJ1-4, with 9 bases that match TRBD1. The CDR3 is 19 residues long. The J segment lost 0 bases and the V segment lost 1 base, leaving 9 bases of the junction unmatched. Germline CDR1 reads SGHVS; CDR2 reads FNYEAQ. This CDR3 reads CASSLERGGQGTTNEKLFF. CDR3 DNA sequence: TGTGCCAGCAGCTTAGAACGCGGCGGACAGGGGACAACTAATGAAAAACTGTTTTTT.

This clonotype was seen at least ten times. The V call is TRBV7-9, the J call TRBJ1-6; D unresolved. Germline CDR1 reads SEHNR; CDR2 reads FQNEAQ (reference sequence). Trimming cost V 5 bases and J 5 bases, with 7 bases left between them. The CDR3 runs 13 residues. DNA of the CDR3: TGTGCCAGCAGCGCACCTAATAATTCACCCCTCCACTTT. Protein product: CASSAPNNSPLHF.

This sequence joins TRBV14 and TRBJ1-2; no clear D. The CDR3 has 13 residues. Trimming removed 4 bases from V and 4 bases from J, with 10 bases in between. Germline V gene data show CDR1 as SGHDN and CDR2 as FVKESK. In nucleotides, the CDR3 is TGTGCCAGCAGCCTCGAGTCGTCCTATGGCTACACCTTC. Protein sequence: CASSLESSYGYTF.

This clonotype was observed many times. The V call is TRBV7-8, the J call TRBJ2-7; D unresolved. Deletions cut 1 base from V and 5 bases from J, with 12 bases between. The germline CDR1 and CDR2 sequences are SGHVS and FQNEAQ. The CDR3 loop spans 14 amino acids. The CDR3 sequence: CASSLEGTHNEQYF. The CDR3 DNA reads as TGTGCCAGCAGCTTAGAGGGTACTCACAACGAGCAGTACTTC.

In regard to this clonotype: A read error may account for a junction end that differs from germline. The genes are TRBV6-2 or TRBV6-3 and TRBJ2-2, with a weak D call TRBD1 (8 bases). CDR1 and CDR2 (germline): MNHEY, SVGEGT. This CDR3 has 13 amino acids. CDR3 amino acids: CTSTGGDTGELFF. Written as DNA, the CDR3 is TGTACCAGCACAGGGGGGGACACCGGGGAGCTGTTTTTT.

At least ten counts were recorded for this clonotype. The J gene is TRBJ2-3, the V gene TRBV6-6; D remains unclear. Germline loops: CDR1 MNHNY, CDR2 SVGAGI (reference sequence). The germline V and J ends were trimmed by 0 bases and 0 bases, with 4 bases remaining between them. The CDR3 loop spans 14 amino acids. The CDR3 region has the DNA TGTGCCAGCAGTTACTCCGAAAGCACAGATACGCAGTATTTT. It encodes CASSYSESTDTQYF.

This clonotype appeared many times. The chain uses TRBV28 and TRBJ1-6; D not resolved. Per the germline V gene, CDR1 is MDHEN and CDR2 is SYDVKM. The CDR3 spans 18 residues. Trimming pared 2 bases from V and 0 bases from J, leaving 14 bases between. The CDR3 protein is CASSLHSASISYNSPLHF. As DNA, the CDR3 is TGTGCCAGCAGTTTACACAGCGCCTCAATCTCCTATAATTCACCCCTCCACTTT.

This clonotype has more than one count but fewer than ten. This chain joins TRBV2 and TRBJ2-7, with 12 bases identical to TRBD2. Germline values: CDR1 SNHLY, CDR2 FYNNEI. Trimming removed 5 bases from V and 7 bases from J; junction bases left unmatched: 15. The CDR3 length is 17 residues. The CDR3 sequence: CASSTRTSGAHNREQYF. The CDR3 DNA sequence: TGTGCCAGCAGTACCCGGACTAGCGGGGCCCATAATCGTGAGCAGTACTTC.

Of note for this clonotype: Given a much more abundant clone one base away, this may be a read error. This chain joins TRBV12-3 or TRBV12-4 and TRBJ2-7; the D is unclear. The CDR3 runs to 15 residues. The CDR3 protein is CASSLGGDGPYELYF. CDR3 bases: TGTGCCAGCAGTTTAGGAGGAGACGGTCCCTACGAGCTGTACTTC.